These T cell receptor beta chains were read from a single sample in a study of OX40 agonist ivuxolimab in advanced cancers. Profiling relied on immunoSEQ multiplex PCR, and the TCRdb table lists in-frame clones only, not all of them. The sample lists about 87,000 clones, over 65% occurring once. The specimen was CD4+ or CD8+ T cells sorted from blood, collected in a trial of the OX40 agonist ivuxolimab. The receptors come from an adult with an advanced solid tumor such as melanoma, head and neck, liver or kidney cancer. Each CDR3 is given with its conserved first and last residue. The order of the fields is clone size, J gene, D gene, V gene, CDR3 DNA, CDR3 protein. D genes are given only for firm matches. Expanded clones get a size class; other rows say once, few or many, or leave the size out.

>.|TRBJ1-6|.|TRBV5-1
TGCGCCAGCAGCTTGGGTAGAGACACGAGCTCCTATAATTCACCCCTCCACTTT
CASSLGRDTSSYNSPLHF
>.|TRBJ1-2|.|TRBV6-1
TGTGCCAGCAGGTACACAGCAGCGAACTATGGCTACACCTTC
CASRYTAANYGYTF
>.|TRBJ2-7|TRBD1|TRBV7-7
TGTGCCAGCAGCACACGAACAGGGGTCAACTACGAGCAGTACTTC
CASSTRTGVNYEQYF
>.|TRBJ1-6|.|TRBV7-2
TGTGCCAGCAGCCCCATGACAGCCTATAATTCACCCCTCCACTTT
CASSPMTAYNSPLHF
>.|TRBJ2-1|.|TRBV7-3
TGTGCCAGCAGCTTAGACAGGCTAGCGGACTCCAATGAGCAGTTCTTC
CASSLDRLADSNEQFF
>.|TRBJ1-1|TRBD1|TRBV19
TGTGCCAGTAGACGGGACAGGGAGAACACTGAAGCTTTCTTT
CASRRDRENTEAFF
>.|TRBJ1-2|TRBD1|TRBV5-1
TGCGCCAGCAGCGCGACAGGGTTAAATGGCTACACCTTC
CASSATGLNGYTF
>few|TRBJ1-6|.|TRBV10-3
TGTGCCATCACCCGCGGGGGGGCTTCACCCCTCCACTTT
CAITRGGASPLHF
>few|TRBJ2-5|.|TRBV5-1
TGCGCCAGCAGCTTGGAAGGTTCCCGGGACGGGGAGACCCAGTACTTC
CASSLEGSRDGETQYF
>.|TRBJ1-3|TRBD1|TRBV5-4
TGTGCCAGCAGTCCCACCCCCCAGGGGGCGGCGGGAAACACCATATATTTT
CASSPTPQGAAGNTIYF
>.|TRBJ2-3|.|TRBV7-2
TGTGCCAGCAGCTTCCGACTACCAGATACGCAGTATTTT
CASSFRLPDTQYF
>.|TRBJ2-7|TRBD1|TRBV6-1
TGTGCCAGCAGTGTGCGGACAGGGGACTCCTACGAGCAGTACTTC
CASSVRTGDSYEQYF
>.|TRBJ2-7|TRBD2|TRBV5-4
TGTGCCAGCAGCTTTCAGCGGGGGGGCTACGAGCAGTACTTC
CASSFQRGGYEQYF
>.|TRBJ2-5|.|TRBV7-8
TGTGCCAGCAGCTTAGGACTCCAAGAGACCCAGTACTTC
CASSLGLQETQYF
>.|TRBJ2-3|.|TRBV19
TGTGCCAGTAGTATCACCGACAGCACAGATACGCAGTATTTT
CASSITDSTDTQYF
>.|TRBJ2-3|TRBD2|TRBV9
TGTGCCAGCAGCGTGACCGGGACTAGCGGGGGAATGACAGATACGCAGTATTTT
CASSVTGTSGGMTDTQYF